This record looks at one TCR beta chain sequence and its context. What it binds is unknown. This sample was taken from a study of persistence of HIV-infected CD4 T cells. Study summary: A median of about 8 years of suppressive ART preceded sampling.

The libraries were made with immunoSEQ version 4 in survey mode. Here immunoSEQ multiplex PCR was the method, and the copy in TCRdb shows in-frame clones only, minus some. The sample shows around 13,000 clones, 65% to 75% of them seen only once. Cells were stimulated with CMV-infected fibroblast lysates at approximately 10 ug/mL. CD4+ T cells upregulating both CD40 ligand and CD69 were sorted as responding cells. Donors had undetectable plasma HIV-1 RNA, under 50 copies/mL, for 4+ years. The V end was cut by 4 bases, the J end by 0 bases, with 7 bases between. Germline V gene sequence: CDR1 SNHLY, CDR2 FYNNEI. There are 15 residues in the CDR3.

This sequence joins TRBV2 and TRBJ2-6, with D unclear. The specimen was CD4+ T cells sorted from PBMCs after 18-hour stimulation, collected from a patient who received antiretroviral therapy. The sequence was obtained from an adult man with HIV who was CMV-seropositive. The DNA of the CDR3 is TGTGCCAGCAGTGTCGGCGTCTCTGGGGCCAACGTCCTGACTTTC. Amino acids: CASSVGVSGANVLTF.